This TCR beta chain was obtained from a study of breast tumors, draining lymph nodes, adjacent tissues. Judged by abundance, this clonotype is medium-sized (0.01 to 0.1%). Its antigen is as yet unknown. Axillary draining lymph nodes of breast cancer patients supplied the node samples. J gave up 8 bases and V 4 bases, and 7 bases lay outside the gene matches. Germline lookup yields CDR1 DFQATT and CDR2 SNEGSKA (reference sequence). The CDR3 is 12 residues long. Whole-study results and caveats: Tumors had less TCR diversity than lymph nodes, more than nontumor tissue. Tumor and nontumor repertoires were significantly more similar in luminal-like than in basal-like breast cancer. That most tumor T cells come from lymph nodes remained unproven. Most tumor T cells seemingly derive from lymph node, then expand in tumor.

MiXCR was run by TCRdb on the multiplex PCR reads, yielding one entry per CDR3 protein. The table lists around 250,000 distinct CDR3 sequences, under 40% of them singletons. V and J are TRBV20-1 and TRBJ1-2; 7 bases match TRBD1. The source material was axillary lymph node tissue. This TCR came from a female donor with breast cancer. Some clones in this sample may be carry-over from other donors' samples. The CDR3 DNA reads TGCAGTGCTAAGGAGGGACAGTGGGGCTACACCTTC. Its protein product is CSAKEGQWGYTF.